This TCR beta chain came from a study of T-cell memory formation after mild COVID-19. TCRdb passed the 5' RACE reads through MiXCR, listing each CDR3 protein once. The table has 410,000 or so distinct CDR3 sequences, 20% to 25% seen once; the top ten hold approximately 14%. Germline CDR1 SGHTA, CDR2 FQGNSA. J lost 2 bases, V lost 5 bases, and 5 bases had no gene match. CDR3 length equals 16 residues. This chain links TRBV7-2 with TRBJ1-4; 10 bases align to TRBD1. The sample comprised PBMCs or a T cell subset sorted from them (not recorded which). The sequence came from an adult woman who had mild COVID-19 (a few samples of this study predate the infection). Cell type and time point are not known. CDR3 sequence (DNA): TGTGCCAGCAGCCTGGACAGGGGGATTACTAATGAAAAACTGTTTTTT. Protein product: CASSLDRGITNEKLFF. The full variable domain, in which reference TRBV7-2 and TRBJ1-4 provide the parts outside the CDR3, is GAGVSQSPSNKVTEKGKDVELRCDPISGHTALYWYRQSLGQGLEFLIYFQGNSAPDKSGLPSDRFSAERTGGSVSTLTIQRTQQEDSAVYLCASSLDRGITNEKLFFGSGTQLSVL.